This record concerns one T cell receptor beta chain sequence. The data are from a study of blood T cell repertoires in COVID-19. Study context: The samples span acute and convalescent COVID-19 from the United States, Italy and Spain. T cells, B-cell-depleted T cells, or PBMCs supplied cDNA or gDNA.

The CDR3 length is 12 residues. V dropped 3 bases and J dropped 11 bases, with 10 bases sitting between them. Looked up from germline, CDR1 is KGHSH and CDR2 is LQKENI. Per the authors' pipeline: Estimates of nucleated cell counts were drawn from the amplification of reference gene primers. TCRdb keeps only in-frame clones here, not all; method: immunoSEQ multiplex PCR. V, J and clone size reflect that table, while D and trimming were determined from the DNA. This sample has over 100,000 clones; around three quarters occur once, and the top ten carry around 4%. The source material was peripheral blood. The TCR comes from a human donor in a cohort sampled during active or convalescent COVID-19. This sequence joins TRBV18 and TRBJ1-4; D ambiguous. DNA of the CDR3: TGTGCCAGCTCACCCGACCTCGGGAAACTGTTTTTT. It specifies CASSPDLGKLFF.